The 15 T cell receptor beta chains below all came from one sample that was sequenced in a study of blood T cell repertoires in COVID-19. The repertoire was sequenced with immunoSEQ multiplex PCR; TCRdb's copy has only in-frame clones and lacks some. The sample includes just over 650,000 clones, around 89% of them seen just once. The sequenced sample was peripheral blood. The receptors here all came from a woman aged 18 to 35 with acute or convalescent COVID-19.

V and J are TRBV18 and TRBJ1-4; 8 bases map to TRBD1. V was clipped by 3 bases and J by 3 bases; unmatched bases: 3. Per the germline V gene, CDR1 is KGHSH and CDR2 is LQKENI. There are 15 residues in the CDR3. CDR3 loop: CASSPRDRPNEKLFF. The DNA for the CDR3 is TGTGCCAGCTCACCCAGGGACAGGCCTAATGAAAAACTGTTTTTT. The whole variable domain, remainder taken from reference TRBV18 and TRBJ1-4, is NAGVMQNPRHLVRRRGQEARLRCSPMKGHSHVYWYRQLPEEGLKFMVYLQKENIIDESGMPKERFSAEFPKEGPSILRIQQVVRGDSAAYFCASSPRDRPNEKLFFGSGTQLSVL.

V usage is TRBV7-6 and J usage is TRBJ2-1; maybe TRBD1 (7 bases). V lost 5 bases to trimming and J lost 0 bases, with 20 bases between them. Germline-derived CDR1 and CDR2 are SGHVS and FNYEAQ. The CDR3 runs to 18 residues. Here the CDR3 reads CASSPAPGGTSSYNEQFF. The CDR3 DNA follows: TGTGCCAGCAGCCCAGCGCCAGGGGGGACCAGCTCCTACAATGAGCAGTTCTTC.

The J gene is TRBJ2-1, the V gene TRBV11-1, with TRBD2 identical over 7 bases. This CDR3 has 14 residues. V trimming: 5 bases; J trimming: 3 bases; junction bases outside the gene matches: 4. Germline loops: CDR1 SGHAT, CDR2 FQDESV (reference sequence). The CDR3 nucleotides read TGTGCCAGCAGCCCCCGGGGGGTCTACAATGAGCAGTTCTTC. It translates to CASSPRGVYNEQFF.

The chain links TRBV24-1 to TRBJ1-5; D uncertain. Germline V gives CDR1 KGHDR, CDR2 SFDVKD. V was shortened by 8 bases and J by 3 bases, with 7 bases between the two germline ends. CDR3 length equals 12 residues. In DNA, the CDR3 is TGTGCCACCACAGGCCCCAATCAGCCCCAGCATTTT. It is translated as CATTGPNQPQHF.

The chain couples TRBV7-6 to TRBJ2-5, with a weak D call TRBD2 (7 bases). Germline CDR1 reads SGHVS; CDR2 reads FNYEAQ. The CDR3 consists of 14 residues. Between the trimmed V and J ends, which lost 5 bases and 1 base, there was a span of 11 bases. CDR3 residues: CASSRRGGQETQYF. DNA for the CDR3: TGTGCCAGCAGCCGGAGGGGGGGCCAAGAGACCCAGTACTTC.

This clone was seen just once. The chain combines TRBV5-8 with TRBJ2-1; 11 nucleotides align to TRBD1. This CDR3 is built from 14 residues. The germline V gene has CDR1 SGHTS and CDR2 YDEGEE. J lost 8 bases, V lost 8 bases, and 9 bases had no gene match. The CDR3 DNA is TGTGCCAGTTGGACAGGGGGCGGGTACGATGAGCAGTTCTTC. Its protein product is CASWTGGGYDEQFF.

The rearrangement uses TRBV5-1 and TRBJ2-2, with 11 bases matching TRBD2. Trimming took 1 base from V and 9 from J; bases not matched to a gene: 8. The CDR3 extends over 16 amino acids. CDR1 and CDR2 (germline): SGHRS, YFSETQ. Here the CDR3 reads CASSLTGLAVERELFF. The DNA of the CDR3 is TGCGCCAGCAGCTTGACGGGACTAGCGGTGGAGAGGGAGCTGTTTTTT.

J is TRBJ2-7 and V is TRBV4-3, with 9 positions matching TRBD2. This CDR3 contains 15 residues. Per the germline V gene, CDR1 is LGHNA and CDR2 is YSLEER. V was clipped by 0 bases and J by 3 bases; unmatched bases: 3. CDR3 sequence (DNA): TGCGCCAGCAGCCAAGATCCTAGCGGGGACTACGAGCAGTACTTC. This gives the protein CASSQDPSGDYEQYF.

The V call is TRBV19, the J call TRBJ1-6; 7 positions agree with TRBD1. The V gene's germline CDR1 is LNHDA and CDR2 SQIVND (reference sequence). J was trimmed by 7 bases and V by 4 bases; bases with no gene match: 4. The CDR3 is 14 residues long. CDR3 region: CASSRGQLNSPLHF. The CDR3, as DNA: TGTGCCAGTAGTAGGGGACAGCTGAATTCACCCCTCCACTTT.

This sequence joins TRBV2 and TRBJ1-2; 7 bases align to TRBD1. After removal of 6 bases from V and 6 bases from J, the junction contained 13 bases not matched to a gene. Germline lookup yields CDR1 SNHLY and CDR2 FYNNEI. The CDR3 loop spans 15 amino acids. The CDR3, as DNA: TGTGCCAGCAGACAAACGGACAGGATATCGAATGGCTACACCTTC. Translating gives CASRQTDRISNGYTF.

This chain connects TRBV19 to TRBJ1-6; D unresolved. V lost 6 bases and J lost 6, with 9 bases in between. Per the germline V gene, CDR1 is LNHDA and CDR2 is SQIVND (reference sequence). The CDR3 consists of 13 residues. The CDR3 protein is CASREGVNSPLHF. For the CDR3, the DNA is TGTGCCAGTAGGGAAGGAGTTAATTCACCCCTCCACTTT.

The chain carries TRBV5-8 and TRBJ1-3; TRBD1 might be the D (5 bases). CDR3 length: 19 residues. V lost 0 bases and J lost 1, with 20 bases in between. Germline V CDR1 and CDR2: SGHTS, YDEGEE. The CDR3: CASSLVKVQGVISGNTIYF. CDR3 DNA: TGTGCCAGCAGCTTGGTAAAGGTTCAGGGTGTAATTTCTGGAAACACCATATATTTT.

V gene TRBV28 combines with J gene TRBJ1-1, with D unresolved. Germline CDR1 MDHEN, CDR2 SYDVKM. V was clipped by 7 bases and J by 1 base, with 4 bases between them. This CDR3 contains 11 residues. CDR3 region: CASTSNTEAFF. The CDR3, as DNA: TGTGCCAGCACCTCGAACACTGAAGCTTTCTTT. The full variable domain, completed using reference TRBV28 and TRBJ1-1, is DVKVTQSSRYLVKRTGEKVFLECVQDMDHENMFWYRQDPGLGLRLIYFSYDVKMKEKGDIPEGYSVSREKKERFSLILESASTNQTSMYLCASTSNTEAFFGQGTRLTVV.

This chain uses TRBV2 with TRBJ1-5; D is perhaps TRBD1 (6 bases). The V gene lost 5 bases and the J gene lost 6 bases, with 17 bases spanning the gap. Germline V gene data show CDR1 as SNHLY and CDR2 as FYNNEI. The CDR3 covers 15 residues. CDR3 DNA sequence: TGTGCCAGCAGTCGCCCACCAACAGGGTTTCAGCCCCAGCATTTT. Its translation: CASSRPPTGFQPQHF.

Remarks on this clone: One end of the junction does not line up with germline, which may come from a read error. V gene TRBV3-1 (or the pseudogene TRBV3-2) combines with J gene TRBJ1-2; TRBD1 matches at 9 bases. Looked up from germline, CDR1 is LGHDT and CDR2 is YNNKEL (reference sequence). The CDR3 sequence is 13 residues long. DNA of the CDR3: TGTGCCAGCAACCAACAGGGGGCGCGGGGCTACACCTTC. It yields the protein CASNQQGARGYTF.